This T cell receptor beta chain emerged from a study of control samples from healthy donors and cancer patients. This clone appeared a few times. Germline CDR1 is MGHRA and CDR2 is YSYEKL. The CDR3 loop spans 13 amino acids. Trimming removed 3 bases at V and 2 bases at J, with 7 bases between. Some clones are missing from TCRdb's copy, which holds only in-frame ones; the method was immunoSEQ multiplex PCR. The table lists about 70,000 clones, approximately 84% of them singletons. The V call is TRBV4-1, the J call TRBJ1-2; D is undetermined. The material sequenced was blood. The sequence came from a man aged 50 to 60 in good health. The CDR3 sequence: CASSQDGNYGYTF. The CDR3 DNA is TGCGCCAGCAGCCAGGACGGGAACTATGGCTACACCTTC.